Listed below are T cell receptor beta chains from one sample, sequenced in a study of cytomegalovirus exposure and HLA in healthy donors. This table comes from immunoSEQ multiplex PCR, and its TCRdb copy is limited to in-frame clones, with some not included. Of over 150,000 clones listed, roughly 76% are singletons. Sequencing input: PBMCs. The source is a human donor in good health. CDR3s leave out the opening cysteine and the closing phenylalanine or tryptophan. Clone sizes are given selectively: once, few, many, or a class where the clone is expanded.

clone_size | j_call | v_call | cdr3_aa
. | TRBJ1-6 | TRBV28 | ASSFSGVSSPLH
. | TRBJ2-5 | TRBV7-9 | ASSTGTGVYQETQY
. | TRBJ2-7 | TRBV4-3 | ASSHGRAPSEQY
. | TRBJ1-2 | TRBV7-2 | ASSLSAGPYGYT
. | TRBJ1-2 | TRBV2 | ASSDTGGYGYT
. | TRBJ2-1 | TRBV25-1 | ASSGLAGPYNEQF
. | TRBJ2-5 | TRBV25-1 | ASTHLGQGETQY
. | TRBJ1-1 | TRBV11-3 | ASSPRDRGFGTEAF
once | TRBJ1-2 | TRBV11-3 | ASSLGQRRDRVGYT
. | TRBJ2-5 | TRBV18 | ASSPREMETQY
. | TRBJ2-7 | TRBV13 | ASSQGQVGYEQY
. | TRBJ1-4 | TRBV25-1 | ASSEWDRGIGKLF
once | TRBJ2-3 | TRBV2 | ASSEVFGGAGADTQY
medium-sized | TRBJ2-2 | TRBV6-4 | ASRRTGSDTGELF
. | TRBJ2-7 | TRBV4-3 | ASSQDRSVSFYEQY
. | TRBJ2-2 | TRBV9 | ASSATGMGTGELF
. | TRBJ2-3 | TRBV10-3 | AIRQTGDADTQY
. | TRBJ2-1 | TRBV15 | ATSRVRGAGGRDEQF
few | TRBJ1-1 | TRBV19 | ASSRGLGTEAF
few | TRBJ1-1 | TRBV18 | ASSPQGWDTEAF